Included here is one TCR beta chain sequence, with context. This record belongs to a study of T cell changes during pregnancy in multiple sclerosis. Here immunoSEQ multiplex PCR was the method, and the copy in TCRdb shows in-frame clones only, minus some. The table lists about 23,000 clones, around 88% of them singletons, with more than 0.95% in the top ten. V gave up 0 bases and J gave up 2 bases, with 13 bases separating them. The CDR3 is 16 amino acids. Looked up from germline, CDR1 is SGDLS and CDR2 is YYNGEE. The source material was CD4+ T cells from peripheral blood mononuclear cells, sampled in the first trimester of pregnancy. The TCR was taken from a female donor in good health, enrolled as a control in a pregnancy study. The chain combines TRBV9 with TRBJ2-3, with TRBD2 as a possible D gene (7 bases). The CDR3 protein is CASSVVGGADTDTQYF. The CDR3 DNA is TGTGCCAGCAGCGTAGTTGGGGGGGCTGACACAGATACGCAGTATTTT.